The 21 T cell receptor beta chains reported below all come from one sample, sequenced in a study of cytomegalovirus exposure and HLA in healthy donors. This table comes from immunoSEQ multiplex PCR, and its TCRdb copy is limited to in-frame clones, with some not included. The data show about 130,000 clones, around 90% seen once. Specimen: PBMCs. These receptors came from a woman aged 25 to 39 in good health and CMV-seropositive.

The chain uses TRBV29-1 and TRBJ1-2; possibly TRBD1 for D (5 bases). Trimming stripped 4 bases from V and 4 bases from J, with 13 bases between. Germline V gene lookup returns CDR1 SQVTM and CDR2 ANQGSEA. CDR3 length: 13 amino acids. CDR3 sequence: CSVVARRGYGYTF. CDR3 nucleotide sequence: TGCAGCGTTGTGGCAAGGAGGGGCTATGGCTACACCTTC. The full variable domain, completed using reference TRBV29-1 and TRBJ1-2, is SAVISQKPSRDICQRGTSLTIQCQVDSQVTMMFWYRQQPGQSLTLIATANQGSEATYESGFVIDKFPISRPNLTFSTLTVSNMSPEDSSIYLCSVVARRGYGYTFGSGTRLTVV.

The CDR3 spells CATRDRARGDTEAFF. The CDR3 bases are TGTGCCACTCGGGACAGGGCGAGAGGGGACACTGAAGCTTTCTTT. This rearrangement joins TRBV19 to TRBJ1-1; 9 bases fit TRBD1. In germline, CDR1 is LNHDA, CDR2 SQIVND (reference sequence). CDR3 size: 15 residues. Trimming took 10 bases from V and 3 from J; bases not matched to a gene: 12.

This chain connects TRBV28 to TRBJ2-3; TRBD2 matches 12 bases. This CDR3 has 16 residues. Losses at the gene ends were 5 bases for V and 4 bases for J; bases not matched to a gene: 7. The germline V gene has CDR1 MDHEN and CDR2 SYDVKM. This CDR3 is CASSATSGGFADTQYF. The DNA for the CDR3 is TGTGCCAGCAGTGCCACTAGCGGGGGGTTCGCAGATACGCAGTATTTT.

The rearrangement joins TRBV6-6 to TRBJ2-5, with 14 nucleotides matching TRBD2. The CDR3 sequence is 14 residues long. CDR1 MNHNY and CDR2 SVGAGI come from the germline V gene (reference sequence). The junction had 2 bases not matched to a gene; V was cut back by 6 bases and J by 5 bases. The CDR3 protein is CASSRTSGGETQYF. In nucleotides, the CDR3 is TGTGCCAGCAGCCGGACTAGCGGGGGGGAGACCCAGTACTTC.

This chain connects TRBV19 to TRBJ1-5, with 7 bases that match TRBD1. Germline-derived CDR1 and CDR2 are LNHDA and SQIVND (reference sequence). J gave up 2 bases and V 6 bases, and 7 bases lay outside the gene matches. The CDR3 has 15 amino acids. The CDR3 reads CASRLQGMGNQPQHF. CDR3 DNA sequence: TGTGCCAGTAGACTACAGGGGATGGGCAATCAGCCCCAGCATTTT.

The chain joins TRBV11-2 to TRBJ2-7; TRBD1 matches 10 bases. V lost 4 bases and J lost 7; bases outside the gene matches: 10. The CDR3 extends over 15 amino acids. Germline V gene sequence: CDR1 SGHAT, CDR2 FQNNGV. The CDR3 DNA reads TGTGCCAGCAGCTCAACCGGACAGGGGGTTAAGGAGCAGTACTTC. The encoded protein is CASSSTGQGVKEQYF.

The chain links TRBV2 to TRBJ2-3; 9 bases line up with TRBD2. Trimming removed 5 bases from V and 2 bases from J; junction bases left unmatched: 5. CDR1 is SNHLY and CDR2 is FYNNEI in the germline V gene. CDR3 length equals 15 residues. The CDR3 sequence: CASSRAGGITDTQYF. Written as DNA, the CDR3 is TGTGCCAGCAGTAGGGCGGGGGGGATCACAGATACGCAGTATTTT.

The chain is built from TRBV21-1 and TRBJ2-1; the listed D gene, TRBD2, was not tested against the DNA. TRBV21-1 has pseudogene status. The CDR3 runs to 18 residues. The CDR3 region is CASSEKGTRELPYNEQFF. CDR3 nucleotides: TGTGCCAGCAGCGAAAAAGGGACCCGGGAGCTCCCCTACAATGAGCAGTTCTTC.

The chain combines TRBV6-1 with TRBJ2-1; TRBD1 might be the D (7 bases). CDR1 is MNHNS and CDR2 is SASEGT in the germline V gene. The CDR3 runs 16 residues. V shed 0 bases and J shed 2 bases, with 11 bases lying between them. CDR3 nucleotide sequence: TGTGCCAGCAGTGAAGCGCGGGACAGACCCTACAATGAGCAGTTCTTC. Translating gives CASSEARDRPYNEQFF.

V usage is TRBV18 and J usage is TRBJ2-7, with 13 positions matching TRBD2. The germline gives CDR1 KGHSH, CDR2 LQKENI. Germline trimming cut 5 bases from V and 3 bases from J; bases unmatched to any gene: 10. CDR3 length equals 17 residues. CDR3 loop: CASSSRLAGGRGYEQYF. CDR3 sequence (DNA): TGTGCCAGCTCATCCCGACTAGCGGGGGGCAGAGGCTACGAGCAGTACTTC.

The chain is built from TRBV6-1 and TRBJ1-5; 7 bases line up with TRBD1. Unmatched junction bases numbered 4, after V lost 4 bases and J lost 1 base. This CDR3 is built from 15 residues. The germline gives CDR1 MNHNS, CDR2 SASEGT. DNA for the CDR3: TGTGCCAGCAGTGGCGACAGGGTGAGCAATCAGCCCCAGCATTTT. The encoded protein is CASSGDRVSNQPQHF.

J is TRBJ2-1 and V is TRBV7-6; no firm D call. V was shortened by 3 bases and J by 9 bases, with 6 bases between the two germline ends. The CDR3 has 11 residues. Germline CDR1 and CDR2: SGHVS and FNYEAQ. The CDR3, as DNA: TGTGCCAGCAGCTTCGGTGTTGAGCAGTTCTTC. This translates into CASSFGVEQFF.

The gene calls are TRBV13 and TRBJ2-7; possible D gene TRBD1, 6 bases. V gave up 3 bases and J gave up 0 bases, with 9 bases separating them. The CDR3 has 14 amino acids. Germline V gene sequence: CDR1 PRHDT, CDR2 FYEKMQ (reference sequence). CDR3 DNA sequence: TGTGCCAGCAGCTTTACAGGGAACTCCTACGAGCAGTACTTC. This sequence encodes CASSFTGNSYEQYF. Variable domain in full (rest from reference TRBV13 and TRBJ2-7): AAGVIQSPRHLIKEKRETATLKCYPIPRHDTVYWYQQGPGQDPQFLISFYEKMQSDKGSIPDRFSAQQFSDYHSELNMSSLELGDSALYFCASSFTGNSYEQYFGPGTRLTVT.

This chain joins TRBV5-4 and TRBJ2-3, with a tentative D call TRBD1 (5 bases). V shed 1 base and J shed 4 bases, with 13 bases lying between them. CDR1 and CDR2 from the germline V gene are SGHNT and YYREEE (reference sequence). There are 15 residues in the CDR3. For the CDR3, the DNA is TGTGCCAGCAGCTTGCCAGGGAAGGGTGCAGATACGCAGTATTTT. Translation gives CASSLPGKGADTQYF.

J is TRBJ2-7 and V is TRBV21-1; the table's D call TRBD1 went unverified against the DNA. TRBV21-1 is a pseudogene. This CDR3 has 12 amino acids. CDR3 sequence reads: CASSKSRNEQYF. The DNA for the CDR3 is TGTGCCAGCAGCAAATCCAGGAACGAGCAGTACTTC.

This chain links TRBV10-1 with TRBJ2-3; TRBD2 agrees at 8 bases. V trimming: 3 bases; J trimming: 0 bases; junction bases outside the gene matches: 5. Germline V CDR1 and CDR2: WNHNN, SYGVQD (reference sequence). CDR3 length: 16 amino acids. This chain's CDR3 is CASSEGSGTSTDTQYF. The CDR3 DNA reads as TGCGCCAGCAGTGAAGGTAGCGGGACCAGCACAGATACGCAGTATTTT.

This chain links TRBV5-6 with TRBJ1-4; 7 nucleotides agree with TRBD1. The V gene end was trimmed by 0 bases and the J gene end by 8 bases; junction bases not matched to a gene: 4. Germline assignment: CDR1 SGHDT and CDR2 YYEEEE. The CDR3 extends over 14 amino acids. The CDR3: CASSLGQGGEKLFF. In DNA form, the CDR3 reads TGTGCCAGCAGCTTGGGACAGGGAGGCGAAAAACTGTTTTTT.

This rearrangement joins TRBV6-1 to TRBJ2-1, with D possibly TRBD2 on 7 matching bases. The germline gives CDR1 MNHNS, CDR2 SASEGT. V was pared by 9 bases and J by 4 bases, with 13 bases between. The CDR3 runs to 13 residues. The CDR3 DNA reads as TGTGCCAGTGGGAGGGGGGTATACAATGAGCAGTTCTTC. Residues: CASGRGVYNEQFF.

This chain joins TRBV6-1 and TRBJ2-4; D may be TRBD2 (6 bases). V was trimmed by 7 bases and J by 10 bases, leaving 11 bases between them. The CDR3 totals 11 residues. Germline V gene sequence: CDR1 MNHNS, CDR2 SASEGT. In DNA form, the CDR3 reads TGTGCCAGCATTTTCGGGGGAATTCAGTACTTC. This sequence encodes CASIFGGIQYF.

The chain recombines TRBV2 with TRBJ1-4; 10 positions match TRBD1. The germline V gene encodes CDR1 SNHLY and CDR2 FYNNEI. V lost 5 bases to trimming and J lost 8 bases; unmatched junction nucleotides: 5. The CDR3 has 14 amino acids. This chain's CDR3 is CASSTDRGHEKLFF. CDR3 coding DNA: TGTGCCAGCAGTACCGACAGGGGGCACGAAAAACTGTTTTTT.

The chain joins TRBV13 to TRBJ2-7; a possible D gene is TRBD2 (6 bases). The length of the CDR3 is 14 residues. CDR1 is PRHDT, CDR2 FYEKMQ, per germline (reference sequence). V lost 5 bases to trimming and J lost 3 bases, with 14 bases between them. The CDR3 region is CASSLGTGGYEQYF. The CDR3 coding sequence is TGTGCCAGCAGCCTCGGGACTGGTGGCTACGAGCAGTACTTC.